The 30 T cell receptor beta chains below come from one sample, sequenced in a study of T cell repertoires in cytomegalovirus infection. TCRdb itself ran the reads through MiXCR, one entry per CDR3 protein. The table includes approximately 170,000 distinct CDR3 sequences, about 15% detected once. The specimen sequenced was CD8+ T cells from PBMCs. The receptor source for this set is a human donor in good health (CMV status not recorded). Some clones in this sample may be carry-over from other donors' samples.

This clonotype has more than one count but fewer than ten. The V and J genes are TRBV7-2 and TRBJ2-7, with 8 positions matching TRBD1. V lost 1 base to trimming and J lost 4 bases; unmatched junction nucleotides: 6. This CDR3 is built from 15 residues. Germline values: CDR1 SGHTA, CDR2 FQGNSA. The CDR3 loop is CASSLEITGGYEQYF. The CDR3 nucleotides are TGTGCCAGCAGCTTAGAGATCACAGGGGGATACGAGCAGTACTTC.

The chain carries TRBV9 and TRBJ2-7; D is undetermined. The germline V gene encodes CDR1 SGDLS and CDR2 YYNGEE. CDR3 length: 12 residues. With 4 bases removed from V and 5 bases from J, the gap between germline ends came to 10 bases. The CDR3 sequence is CASSPRDHEQYF. In nucleotides, the CDR3 is TGTGCCAGCAGCCCCCGTGACCACGAGCAGTACTTC.

This clonotype was found many times. The gene calls are TRBV7-8 and TRBJ2-2; 7 bases match TRBD1. The CDR3 is made up of 15 amino acids. Germline CDR1 and CDR2: SGHVS and FQNEAQ. The V gene end was trimmed by 4 bases and the J gene end by 4 bases; junction bases not matched to a gene: 6. CDR3 protein: CASSSTGSRTGELFF. CDR3 sequence (DNA): TGTGCCAGCAGCTCGACAGGGAGTCGCACCGGGGAGCTGTTTTTT.

In this sample, this clonotype turned up many times. V is TRBV7-8 and J is TRBJ2-7; D unresolved. The CDR3 totals 14 residues. CDR1 is SGHVS and CDR2 is FQNEAQ in the germline V gene. With 5 bases removed from V and 4 bases from J, the gap between germline ends came to 15 bases. CDR3 coding DNA: TGTGCCAGCAGCGTTGACACGAGTCTGTACGAGCAGTACTTC. Translated, it gives CASSVDTSLYEQYF.

This clonotype was found a few times. This rearrangement joins TRBV6-2 or TRBV6-3 to TRBJ2-7; TRBD2 aligns across 8 bases. The CDR3 totals 15 residues. J was trimmed by 4 bases and V by 6 bases; bases with no gene match: 11. Germline CDR1 reads MNHEY; CDR2 reads SVGEGT. This CDR3 is CASSAGGTREYEQYF. CDR3 DNA: TGTGCCAGCAGCGCCGGCGGGACTAGAGAGTACGAGCAGTACTTC.

This clonotype was seen more than once but under ten times. The chain is built from TRBV28 and TRBJ1-5; the D gene is possibly TRBD1 (5 bases). The CDR3 has 14 amino acids. The V and J ends lost 5 bases and 5 bases respectively, with 13 bases between them. Germline CDR1 reads MDHEN; CDR2 reads SYDVKM. CDR3 residues: CASSLRDGYQPQHF. CDR3 sequence (DNA): TGTGCCAGCAGTCTCCGGGACGGCTATCAGCCCCAGCATTTT.

This clonotype was found a few times. J is TRBJ2-7 and V is TRBV7-2, with D hard to call. The CDR3 extends over 14 amino acids. Germline CDR1 and CDR2: SGHTA and FQGNSA. The ends were cut back, 7 bases at V and 2 bases at J, with 15 bases in the middle. The CDR3 loop reads CASTRISSTYEQYF. The CDR3 bases are TGTGCCAGCACCCGCATCAGCTCCACCTACGAGCAGTACTTC.

This chain links TRBV4-1 with TRBJ1-5, with 9 positions matching TRBD1. CDR1 MGHRA and CDR2 YSYEKL come from the germline V gene. The V gene end was trimmed by 4 bases and the J gene end by 0 bases; junction bases not matched to a gene: 7. There are 17 residues in the CDR3. CDR3 DNA sequence: TGCGCCAGCAGCCTTGGGACAGGGAGACTTAGCAATCAGCCCCAGCATTTT. Translating it yields CASSLGTGRLSNQPQHF.

About this clonotype itself: The junction does not match germline at one end; this may be a read error. This chain links TRBV6-2 or TRBV6-3 with TRBJ2-3; the D is unclear. From germline, CDR1 is MNHEY and CDR2 SVGEGT. The CDR3 is made up of 12 amino acids. CDR3 DNA sequence: TGTGCCCGCAGTTACTCGTCAGATACGCAGTATTTT. Amino acid sequence: CARSYSSDTQYF.

This clonotype was observed at least ten times. The chain couples TRBV7-2 to TRBJ2-7; D is possibly TRBD1 or TRBD2 (5 bases each). CDR3 length equals 17 residues. Germline V gene sequence: CDR1 SGHTA, CDR2 FQGNSA. The V and J ends lost 4 bases and 3 bases respectively, with 22 bases between them. The CDR3 here is CASSSETAEGFSYEQYF. CDR3 coding DNA: TGTGCCAGCAGCTCCGAAACAGCCGAGGGGTTTAGCTACGAGCAGTACTTC.

J is TRBJ2-1 and V is TRBV6-2 or TRBV6-3; 9 bases align to TRBD1. Germline assignment: CDR1 MNHEY and CDR2 SVGEGT. The CDR3 is 15 amino acids. Unmatched junction bases numbered 5, after V lost 6 bases and J lost 2 bases. The CDR3 region is CASSRRDRAYNEQFF. The CDR3 nucleotides read TGTGCCAGCAGCCGTCGGGACAGGGCCTACAATGAGCAGTTCTTC.

This clonotype was seen a few times. The chain has TRBV12-3 or TRBV12-4 and TRBJ2-2; maybe TRBD2 (5 bases). The V gene lost 2 bases and the J gene lost 8 bases, with 21 bases spanning the gap. The CDR3 contains 17 residues. CDR3 residues: CASSLWGRDPEWGELFF. CDR3 bases: TGTGCCAGCAGTTTATGGGGTCGGGATCCAGAATGGGGGGAGCTGTTTTTT.

This clonotype was recorded many times. The chain links TRBV7-8 to TRBJ2-3; no clear D. Trimming left V 1 base short and J 3 bases short, with 2 bases between. This CDR3 is 12 amino acids long. Germline CDR1 is SGHVS and CDR2 is FQNEAQ. In DNA form, the CDR3 reads TGTGCCAGCAGCTTAGGGACAGATACGCAGTATTTT. This sequence encodes CASSLGTDTQYF.

The chain joins TRBV6-2 or TRBV6-3 to TRBJ2-1; 8 nucleotides line up with TRBD1. The CDR3 spans 18 residues. V trimming: 2 bases; J trimming: 7 bases; junction bases outside the gene matches: 16. Germline CDR1 and CDR2: MNHEY and SVGEGT. The DNA for the CDR3 is TGTGCCAGCAGTTACCCATTGTCTGGACAGGGCATAATGAATGAGCAGTTCTTC. This gives the protein CASSYPLSGQGIMNEQFF.

In its sample, this clonotype was seen a few times. The V and J genes are TRBV7-2 and TRBJ2-7; the D call may be TRBD1 or TRBD2 (6 bases each). The germline gives CDR1 SGHTA, CDR2 FQGNSA. The length of the CDR3 is 16 residues. With 2 bases removed from V and 5 bases from J, the gap between germline ends came to 19 bases. For the CDR3, the DNA is TGTGCCAGCAGCTTAAGAGGGGGAGGATTCTACGACGAGCAGTACTTC. Translation gives CASSLRGGGFYDEQYF.

This clonotype has a handful of counts. This CDR3 is CATSDADSYEQYF. DNA of the CDR3: TGTGCCACCAGTGATGCCGACAGTTACGAGCAGTACTTC. The J gene is TRBJ2-7, the V gene TRBV24-1, with D possibly being TRBD1 (5 bases). V lost 3 bases and J lost 4, with 9 bases in between. The germline V gene has CDR1 KGHDR and CDR2 SFDVKD. The CDR3 is 13 amino acids.

This sequence joins TRBV28 and TRBJ1-1; D might be TRBD1 (6 bases). This CDR3 has 14 residues. The germline gives CDR1 MDHEN, CDR2 SYDVKM. V gave up 4 bases and J gave up 1 base, with 10 bases separating them. In DNA form, the CDR3 reads TGTGCCAGCAGTTGGACAGTATCGAACACTGAAGCTTTCTTT. Its translation: CASSWTVSNTEAFF.

This clonotype was found a few times. This rearrangement joins TRBV28 to TRBJ2-5; no firm D call. Germline V gene lookup returns CDR1 MDHEN and CDR2 SYDVKM. This CDR3 has 16 amino acids. Trimming took 2 bases from V and 4 from J, leaving 17 bases between them. CDR3 bases: TGTGCCAGCAGTTTAGTTCTATCCGGAGAGTCAGAGACCCAGTACTTC. It yields the protein CASSLVLSGESETQYF.

The rearrangement links TRBV7-9 to TRBJ2-7, with 9 bases fitting TRBD1. Germline lookup yields CDR1 SEHNR and CDR2 FQNEAQ (reference sequence). The CDR3 sequence is 16 residues long. The trim removed 5 bases at V and 1 base at J, leaving 9 bases unmatched. CDR3 residues: CASSPQWTGDSYEQYF. CDR3 nucleotide sequence: TGTGCCAGCAGCCCGCAGTGGACAGGGGATTCCTACGAGCAGTACTTC. The full variable domain, rest sourced from reference TRBV7-9 and TRBJ2-7, is DTGVSQNPRHKITKRGQNVTFRCDPISEHNRLYWYRQTLGQGPEFLTYFQNEAQLEKSRLLSDRFSAERPKGSFSTLEIQRTEQGDSAMYLCASSPQWTGDSYEQYFGPGTRLTVT.

The chain links TRBV6-5 to TRBJ2-7; 8 bases match TRBD1. The CDR3 sequence is 15 residues long. Germline-derived CDR1 and CDR2 are MNHEY and SVGAGI. The V segment lost 0 bases and the J segment 5 bases; nucleotides outside the gene matches: 6. This chain's CDR3 is CASSYSEDRAHEQYF. In DNA, the CDR3 is TGTGCCAGCAGTTACTCGGAGGACAGGGCCCACGAGCAGTACTTC.

This clonotype has just a few counts. This chain uses TRBV5-4 with TRBJ2-2; no definite D call. Germline V gene sequence: CDR1 SGHNT, CDR2 YYREEE (reference sequence). V was shortened by 1 base and J by 5 bases, with 12 bases between the two germline ends. The CDR3 has 15 residues. This chain's CDR3 is CASSLSYEGTGELFF. DNA for the CDR3: TGTGCCAGCAGCTTGTCCTACGAAGGGACCGGGGAGCTGTTTTTT.

There are a few counts of this clonotype. The genes are TRBV6-1 and TRBJ2-7; no reliable D call. V was pared by 2 bases and J by 0 bases, with 11 bases between. Germline V gene sequence: CDR1 MNHNS, CDR2 SASEGT. The CDR3 length is 15 residues. The CDR3, as DNA: TGTGCCAGCAGTGAATTGTTTGGCAGCTCCTACGAGCAGTACTTC. It codes for CASSELFGSSYEQYF.

This clonotype was detected a few times. This chain joins TRBV27 and TRBJ2-3; either TRBD1 or TRBD2 may supply D (6 bases each). Trimming removed 1 base from V and 3 bases from J, with 11 bases in between. The germline V gene has CDR1 MNHEY and CDR2 SMNVEV (reference sequence). This CDR3 is 15 amino acids long. The CDR3 DNA sequence: TGTGCCAGCAGTTTATGGGGGGCTGGGACAGATACGCAGTATTTT. Amino acid sequence: CASSLWGAGTDTQYF.

The sample holds many counts of this clonotype. This sequence joins TRBV7-9 and TRBJ2-5, with TRBD1 as a possible D gene (6 bases). V lost 0 bases and J lost 10, with 9 bases in between. The CDR3 extends over 12 amino acids. Germline-derived CDR1 and CDR2 are SEHNR and FQNEAQ (reference sequence). The CDR3 here is CASSLARTDQYF. CDR3 bases: TGTGCCAGCAGCTTAGCGAGGACAGACCAGTACTTC.

The J gene is TRBJ2-1, the V gene TRBV4-1; possible D gene TRBD2, 6 bases. CDR1 and CDR2 from the germline V gene are MGHRA and YSYEKL. Trimming took 1 base from V and 6 from J, leaving 13 bases between them. This CDR3 has 15 amino acids. The CDR3 reads CASSQGGLSLNEQFF. The DNA for the CDR3 is TGCGCCAGCAGCCAAGGAGGACTAAGTCTCAATGAGCAGTTCTTC.

This sequence joins TRBV6-1 and TRBJ2-7; 8 bases line up with TRBD1. V was clipped by 6 bases and J by 0 bases; unmatched bases: 7. This CDR3 region has 15 residues. The V gene's germline CDR1 is MNHNS and CDR2 SASEGT. The CDR3, as DNA: TGTGCCAGCAGCCCCTTCACAGGGGGCTCCTACGAGCAGTACTTC. It is translated as CASSPFTGGSYEQYF.

This chain connects TRBV7-6 to TRBJ2-7; D is perhaps TRBD1 (6 bases). This CDR3 has 12 residues. Germline CDR1 is SGHVS and CDR2 is FNYEAQ. Trimming took 3 bases from V and 6 from J, leaving 9 bases between them. CDR3 sequence reads: CASSFQGGEQYF. Written as DNA, the CDR3 is TGTGCCAGCAGCTTCCAAGGGGGCGAGCAGTACTTC.

The rearrangement links TRBV4-2 to TRBJ1-5; D ambiguous. V was cut by 1 base and J by 1 base, with 5 bases left in between. The CDR3 is 14 amino acids. CDR1 is LGHNA and CDR2 is YNFKEQ in the germline V gene. As DNA, the CDR3 is TGTGCCAGCAGCCAAGGAATGAGCAATCAGCCCCAGCATTTT. Translating gives CASSQGMSNQPQHF.

This chain connects TRBV27 to TRBJ1-2, with D uncertain. Between the trimmed V and J ends, which lost 6 bases and 3 bases, there was a span of 11 bases. Germline loops: CDR1 MNHEY, CDR2 SMNVEV (reference sequence). The CDR3 has 13 amino acids. The CDR3 bases are TGTGCCAGCAGCTCAGGACGGTACTATGGCTACACCTTC. This encodes CASSSGRYYGYTF.

The gene calls are TRBV6-2 or TRBV6-3 and TRBJ2-1; the D gene is possibly TRBD2 (5 bases). The ends were cut back, 7 bases at V and 5 bases at J, with 21 bases in the middle. Per the germline V gene, CDR1 is MNHEY and CDR2 is SVGEGT. This CDR3 comprises 16 residues. The CDR3 spells CASTPEAEYFDNEQFF. In DNA, the CDR3 is TGTGCCAGCACCCCGGAGGCGGAGTACTTCGACAATGAGCAGTTCTTC.